The 3 T cell receptor beta chains given below trace back to one sample, sequenced in a study of cytomegalovirus exposure and HLA in healthy donors. The PCR made use of 60 Vbeta and 13 Jbeta primers. Using immunoSEQ multiplex PCR, the repertoire was profiled, and TCRdb retains in-frame clones only, with some absent. The repertoire holds around 180,000 clones, with 75% to 80% as singletons. Material for sequencing was PBMCs. The receptors shown here come from a woman aged 30 to 39 in good health and CMV-seropositive.

The V call is TRBV6-6, the J call TRBJ1-5, with a tentative D call TRBD1 (6 bases). V was shortened by 6 bases and J by 0 bases, with 12 bases between the two germline ends. The CDR3 totals 15 residues. The germline V gene has CDR1 MNHNY and CDR2 SVGAGI (reference sequence). The CDR3 coding sequence is TGTGCCAGCAGCCTAGGGGGATCTAGCAATCAGCCCCAGCATTTT. It specifies CASSLGGSSNQPQHF.

The chain recombines TRBV6-5 with TRBJ2-2; D is ambiguous. Trimming cost V 5 bases and J 0 bases, with 7 bases left between them. CDR1 and CDR2 from the germline V gene are MNHEY and SVGAGI. The length of the CDR3 is 14 residues. This CDR3 reads CASSPNANTGELFF. In DNA, the CDR3 is TGTGCCAGCAGTCCTAACGCGAACACCGGGGAGCTGTTTTTT.

This clone was seen a handful of times. The CDR3 DNA reads as TGTGCCAGCAGCCGATTCAGGGCTCAGCCCCAGCATTTT. Protein product: CASSRFRAQPQHF. The genes are TRBV5-6 and TRBJ1-5, with D perhaps matching TRBD1 (5 bases). CDR3 length: 13 amino acids. V lost 4 bases and J 6 bases, leaving 11 bases between the germline ends. Germline V gene data show CDR1 as SGHDT and CDR2 as YYEEEE.